This note documents a single T cell receptor beta chain sequence. V lost 8 bases and J lost 4, with 17 bases in between. The CDR3 spans 14 residues. CDR1 and CDR2 from the germline V gene are SGHTA and FQGNSA. The sample comes from a study of CDR3 diversity in severe acne. MiXCR was run by TCRdb on the PCR reads, yielding one entry per CDR3 protein. The table has approximately 97,000 distinct CDR3 sequences, 51% seen once. The chain employs TRBV7-2 and TRBJ2-5, with D unresolved. The source is a male donor with acne. Sequencing was carried out using blood. CDR3 in amino acids: CASCSDRHPETQYF. In DNA, the CDR3 is TGTGCCAGCTGCTCCGATAGACACCCAGAGACCCAGTACTTC.